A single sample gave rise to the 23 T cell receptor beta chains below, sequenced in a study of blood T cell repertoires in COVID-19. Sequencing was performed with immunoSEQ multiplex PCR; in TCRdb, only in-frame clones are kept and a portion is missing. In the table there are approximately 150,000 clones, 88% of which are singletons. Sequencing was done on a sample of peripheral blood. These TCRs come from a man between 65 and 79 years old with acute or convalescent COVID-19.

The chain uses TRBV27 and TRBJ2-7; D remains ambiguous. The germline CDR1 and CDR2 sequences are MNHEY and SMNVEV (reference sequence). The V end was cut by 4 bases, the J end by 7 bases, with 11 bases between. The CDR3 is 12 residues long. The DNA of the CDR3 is TGTGCCAGCAGTTCCCCCCCTAGGGAGCAGTACTTC. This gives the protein CASSSPPREQYF.

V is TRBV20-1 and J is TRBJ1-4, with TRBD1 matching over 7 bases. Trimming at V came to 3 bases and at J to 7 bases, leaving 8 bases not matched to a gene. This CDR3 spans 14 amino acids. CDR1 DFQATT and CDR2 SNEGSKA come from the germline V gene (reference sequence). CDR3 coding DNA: TGCAGTGCTAGTGAAAACAGGGGTTCTGAAAAACTGTTTTTT. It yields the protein CSASENRGSEKLFF.

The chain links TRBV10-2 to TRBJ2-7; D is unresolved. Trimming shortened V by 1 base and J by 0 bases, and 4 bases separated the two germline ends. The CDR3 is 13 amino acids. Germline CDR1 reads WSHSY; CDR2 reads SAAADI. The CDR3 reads CASSEYNSYEQYF. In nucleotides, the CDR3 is TGCGCCAGCAGTGAGTACAACTCCTACGAGCAGTACTTC.

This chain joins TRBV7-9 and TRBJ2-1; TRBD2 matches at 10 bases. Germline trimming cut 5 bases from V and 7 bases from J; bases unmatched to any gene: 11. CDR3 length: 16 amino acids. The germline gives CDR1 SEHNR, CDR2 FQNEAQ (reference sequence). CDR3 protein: CASSPLGLAGVNEQFF. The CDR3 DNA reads TGTGCCAGCAGCCCCTTGGGGCTAGCGGGAGTTAATGAGCAGTTCTTC. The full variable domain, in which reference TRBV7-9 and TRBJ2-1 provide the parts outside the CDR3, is DTGVSQNPRHKITKRGQNVTFRCDPISEHNRLYWYRQTLGQGPEFLTYFQNEAQLEKSRLLSDRFSAERPKGSFSTLEIQRTEQGDSAMYLCASSPLGLAGVNEQFFGPGTRLTVL.

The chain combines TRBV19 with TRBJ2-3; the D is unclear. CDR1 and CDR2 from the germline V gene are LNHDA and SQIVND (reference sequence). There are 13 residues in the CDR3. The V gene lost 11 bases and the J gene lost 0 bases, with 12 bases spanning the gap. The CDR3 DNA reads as TGTGCCTCTGCGGAGACTAGCACAGATACGCAGTATTTT. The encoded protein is CASAETSTDTQYF.

The DNA for the CDR3 is TGTGCCAGCAGACGAGCGGGGGGACCCTACAATGAGCAGTTCTTC. Translated: CASRRAGGPYNEQFF. V usage is TRBV6-5 and J usage is TRBJ2-1, with TRBD2 identical over 9 bases. V lost 6 bases, J lost 2 bases, and 5 bases stayed unmatched. The length of the CDR3 is 15 residues. Germline V CDR1 and CDR2: MNHEY, SVGAGI.

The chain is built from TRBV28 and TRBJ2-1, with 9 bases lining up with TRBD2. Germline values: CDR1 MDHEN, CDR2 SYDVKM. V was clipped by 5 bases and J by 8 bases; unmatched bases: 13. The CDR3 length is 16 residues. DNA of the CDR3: TGTGCCAGCAGTCCCCCCGACTATAGCGGGAGAGATGAGCAGTTCTTC. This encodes CASSPPDYSGRDEQFF.

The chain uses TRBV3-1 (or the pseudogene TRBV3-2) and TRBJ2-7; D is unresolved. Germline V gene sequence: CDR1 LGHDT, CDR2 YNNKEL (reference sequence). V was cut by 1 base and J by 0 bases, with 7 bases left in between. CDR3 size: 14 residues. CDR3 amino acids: CASSQGAHSYEQYF. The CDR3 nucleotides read TGTGCCAGCAGCCAAGGGGCACACTCCTACGAGCAGTACTTC.

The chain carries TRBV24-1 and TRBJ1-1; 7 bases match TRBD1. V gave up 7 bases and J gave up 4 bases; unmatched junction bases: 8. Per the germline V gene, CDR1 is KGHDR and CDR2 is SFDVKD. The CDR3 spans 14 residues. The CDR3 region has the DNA TGTGCCACCAGGGGACAGACAAGGAGCACTGAAGCTTTCTTT. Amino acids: CATRGQTRSTEAFF.

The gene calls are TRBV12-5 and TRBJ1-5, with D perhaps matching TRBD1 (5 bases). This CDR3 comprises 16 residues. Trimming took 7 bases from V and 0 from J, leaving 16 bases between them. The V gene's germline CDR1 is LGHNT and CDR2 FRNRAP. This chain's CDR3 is CASAQGDRNSNQPQHF. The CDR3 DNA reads TGTGCTAGTGCCCAAGGAGACAGAAATAGCAATCAGCCCCAGCATTTT.

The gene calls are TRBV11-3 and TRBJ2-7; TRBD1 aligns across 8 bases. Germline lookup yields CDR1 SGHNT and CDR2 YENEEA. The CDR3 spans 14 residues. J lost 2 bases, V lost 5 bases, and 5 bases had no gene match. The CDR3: CASSHGTGTYEQYF. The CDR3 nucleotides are TGTGCCAGCAGCCACGGGACAGGAACCTACGAGCAGTACTTC.

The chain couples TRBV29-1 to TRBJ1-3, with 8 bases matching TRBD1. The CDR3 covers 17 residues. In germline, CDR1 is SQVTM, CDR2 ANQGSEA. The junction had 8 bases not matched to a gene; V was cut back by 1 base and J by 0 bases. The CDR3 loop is CSVEGLRDRSSGNTIYF. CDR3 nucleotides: TGCAGCGTTGAAGGACTCCGGGACAGGTCCTCTGGAAACACCATATATTTT. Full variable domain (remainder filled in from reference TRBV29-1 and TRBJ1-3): SAVISQKPSRDICQRGTSLTIQCQVDSQVTMMFWYRQQPGQSLTLIATANQGSEATYESGFVIDKFPISRPNLTFSTLTVSNMSPEDSSIYLCSVEGLRDRSSGNTIYFGEGSWLTVV.

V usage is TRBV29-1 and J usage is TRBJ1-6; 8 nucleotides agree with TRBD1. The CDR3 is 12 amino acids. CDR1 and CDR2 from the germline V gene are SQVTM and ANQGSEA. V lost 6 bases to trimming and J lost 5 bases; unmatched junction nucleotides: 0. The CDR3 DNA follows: TGCAGCGTACAGGGGGATAATTCACCCCTCCACTTT. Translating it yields CSVQGDNSPLHF.

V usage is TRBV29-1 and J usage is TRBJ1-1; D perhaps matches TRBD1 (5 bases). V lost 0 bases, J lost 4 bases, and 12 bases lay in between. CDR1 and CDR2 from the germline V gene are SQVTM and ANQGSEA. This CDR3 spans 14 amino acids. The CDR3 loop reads CSVEEGRVGTEAFF. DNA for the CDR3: TGCAGCGTTGAAGAGGGCAGGGTAGGCACTGAAGCTTTCTTT.

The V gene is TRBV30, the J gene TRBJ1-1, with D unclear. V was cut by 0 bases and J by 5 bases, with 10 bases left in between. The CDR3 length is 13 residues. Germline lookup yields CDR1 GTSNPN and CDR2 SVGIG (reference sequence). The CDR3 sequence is CAWSVKRGTEAFF. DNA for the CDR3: TGTGCCTGGAGTGTTAAAAGAGGTACTGAAGCTTTCTTT.

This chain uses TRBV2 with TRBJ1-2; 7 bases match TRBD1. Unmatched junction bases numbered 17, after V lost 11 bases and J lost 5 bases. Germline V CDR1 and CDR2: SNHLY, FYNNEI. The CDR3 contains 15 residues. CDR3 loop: CAGRRGQAGLYGYTF. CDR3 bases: TGTGCCGGCCGTAGGGGGCAGGCGGGTCTTTATGGCTACACCTTC. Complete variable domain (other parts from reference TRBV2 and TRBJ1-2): EPEVTQTPSHQVTQMGQEVILRCVPISNHLYFYWYRQILGQKVEFLVSFYNNEISEKSEIFDDQFSVERPDGSNFTLKIRSTKLEDSAMYFCAGRRGQAGLYGYTFGSGTRLTVV.

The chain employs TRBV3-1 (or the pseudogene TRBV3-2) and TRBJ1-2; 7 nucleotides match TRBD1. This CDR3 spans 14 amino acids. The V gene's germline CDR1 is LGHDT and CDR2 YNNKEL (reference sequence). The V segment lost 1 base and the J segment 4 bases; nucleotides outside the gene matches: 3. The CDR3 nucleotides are TGTGCCAGCAGCCAAGTCGGGACAGTCTATGGCTACACCTTC. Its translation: CASSQVGTVYGYTF.

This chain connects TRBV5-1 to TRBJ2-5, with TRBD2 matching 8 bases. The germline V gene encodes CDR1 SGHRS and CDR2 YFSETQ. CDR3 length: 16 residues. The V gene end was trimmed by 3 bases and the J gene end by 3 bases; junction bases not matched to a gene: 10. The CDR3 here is CASSSREAGGKETQYF. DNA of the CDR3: TGCGCCAGCAGCTCCAGGGAGGCGGGGGGAAAAGAGACCCAGTACTTC.

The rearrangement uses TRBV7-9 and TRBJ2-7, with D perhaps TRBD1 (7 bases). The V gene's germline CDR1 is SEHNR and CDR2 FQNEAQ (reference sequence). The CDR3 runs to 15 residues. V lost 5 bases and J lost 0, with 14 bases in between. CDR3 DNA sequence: TGTGCCAGCAGCGCGGGACAGAAGAGCTCCTACGAGCAGTACTTC. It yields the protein CASSAGQKSSYEQYF.

CDR3 in DNA: TGTGCCAGCAGCAAAGCAAAAAGGAGAGCGCGATTCGACGAGCAGTACTTC. This gives the protein CASSKAKRRARFDEQYF. J is TRBJ2-7 and V is TRBV28; D is unresolved. The CDR3 is made up of 17 amino acids. Deletions cut 6 bases from V and 5 bases from J, with 26 bases between. Germline CDR1 and CDR2: MDHEN and SYDVKM.

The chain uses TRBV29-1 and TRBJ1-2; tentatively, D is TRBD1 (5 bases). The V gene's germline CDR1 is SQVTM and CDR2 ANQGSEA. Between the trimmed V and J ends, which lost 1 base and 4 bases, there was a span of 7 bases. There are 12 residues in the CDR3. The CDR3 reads CSVEGQFYGYTF. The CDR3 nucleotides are TGCAGCGTTGAAGGACAGTTCTATGGCTACACCTTC.

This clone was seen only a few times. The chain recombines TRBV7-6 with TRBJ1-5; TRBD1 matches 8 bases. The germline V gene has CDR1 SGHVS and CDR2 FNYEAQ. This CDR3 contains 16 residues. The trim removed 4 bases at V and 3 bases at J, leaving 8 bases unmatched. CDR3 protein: CASSWGADRDNQPQHF. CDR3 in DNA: TGTGCCAGCAGCTGGGGGGCGGACAGGGACAATCAGCCCCAGCATTTT. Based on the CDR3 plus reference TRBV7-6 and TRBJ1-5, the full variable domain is GAGVSQSPRYKVTKRGQDVALRCDPISGHVSLYWYRQALGQGPEFLTYFNYEAQQDKSGLPNDRFSAERPEGSISTLTIQRTEQRDSAMYRCASSWGADRDNQPQHFGDGTRLSIL.

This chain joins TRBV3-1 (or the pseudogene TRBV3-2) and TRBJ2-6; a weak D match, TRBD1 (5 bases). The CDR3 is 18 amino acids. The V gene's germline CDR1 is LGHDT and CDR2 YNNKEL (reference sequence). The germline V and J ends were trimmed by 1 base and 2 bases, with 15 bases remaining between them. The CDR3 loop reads CASSQGVPGQAGANVLTF. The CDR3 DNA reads TGTGCCAGCAGCCAAGGAGTCCCAGGGCAAGCTGGGGCCAACGTCCTGACTTTC.